Each of the 24 T cell receptor beta chains below was sequenced from the same sample in a study of blood T cell repertoires in COVID-19. Assay used: immunoSEQ multiplex PCR; TCRdb lists only in-frame clones, some missing. The sample includes about 78,000 clones, approximately 89% of them seen just once. Sequenced input: peripheral blood. These receptors were taken from a man aged 50 to 60 with active or convalescent COVID-19.

The chain has TRBV20-1 and TRBJ1-2, with D unclear. Per germline, CDR1 DFQATT and CDR2 SNEGSKA (reference sequence). V was cut by 3 bases and J by 2 bases, with 7 bases left in between. The length of the CDR3 is 12 residues. CDR3 sequence reads: CSASTGNYGYTF. DNA of the CDR3: TGCAGTGCTAGTACGGGGAACTATGGCTACACCTTC.

This chain uses TRBV5-4 with TRBJ2-2; 7 bases line up with TRBD1. Trimming cost V 4 bases and J 4 bases; bases outside gene matches: 4. CDR1 SGHNT and CDR2 YYREEE come from the germline V gene (reference sequence). This CDR3 region has 14 residues. The CDR3 loop is CASSQTGSTGELFF. The CDR3 DNA reads TGTGCCAGCAGCCAGACAGGGAGCACCGGGGAGCTGTTTTTT.

The chain combines TRBV7-9 with TRBJ2-1; TRBD1 agrees at 9 bases. Germline lookup yields CDR1 SEHNR and CDR2 FQNEAQ (reference sequence). This CDR3 contains 17 residues. J was trimmed by 7 bases and V by 5 bases; bases with no gene match: 15. The CDR3, as DNA: TGTGCCAGCAGCACGCTAGGACAGGGGCTAGGTACGAATGAGCAGTTCTTC. Protein product: CASSTLGQGLGTNEQFF.

J is TRBJ2-7 and V is TRBV3-1 (or the pseudogene TRBV3-2), with TRBD1 matching 8 bases. Unmatched junction bases numbered 7, after V lost 6 bases and J lost 6 bases. There are 13 residues in the CDR3. Germline V CDR1 and CDR2: LGHDT, YNNKEL (reference sequence). This chain's CDR3 is CASSPTGVGEQYF. In nucleotides, the CDR3 is TGTGCCAGCAGTCCGACAGGGGTAGGCGAGCAGTACTTC.

The V call is TRBV12-3 or TRBV12-4, the J call TRBJ1-4; 7 positions match TRBD1. V shed 7 bases and J 7 bases; nucleotides not matched to a gene: 6. The CDR3 has 13 residues. The CDR3 DNA is TGTGCCAGCAAGGGGACAGTGGCTGAAAAACTGTTTTTT. Translation gives CASKGTVAEKLFF.

The CDR3: CASDGTYEQYV. The CDR3 DNA reads TGTGCCAGCGACGGGACCTACGAGCAGTACGTC. The gene calls are TRBV13 and TRBJ2-7; weak D call: TRBD2 (5 bases). Germline V gene sequence: CDR1 PRHDT, CDR2 FYEKMQ (reference sequence). Trimming took off 8 bases at V and 2 bases at J, with 7 bases between the two ends. The CDR3 is 11 amino acids.

Only a few counts were recorded for this clone. The chain employs TRBV27 and TRBJ1-2; TRBD1 aligns across 9 bases. Per germline, CDR1 MNHEY and CDR2 SMNVEV (reference sequence). The ends lost 5 bases at V and 8 bases at J; junction bases unmatched: 6. The CDR3 is 13 amino acids. In DNA, the CDR3 is TGTGCCAGCAGTACCTGGACAGGGGAAGGCTACACCTTC. As protein: CASSTWTGEGYTF.

The chain is built from TRBV28 and TRBJ2-3; 8 bases match TRBD2. CDR3 length: 15 residues. J gave up 6 bases and V 6 bases, and 11 bases lay outside the gene matches. Germline V gene sequence: CDR1 MDHEN, CDR2 SYDVKM. The CDR3 reads CASRRSGGPRDTQYF. The DNA for the CDR3 is TGTGCCAGCAGGCGATCGGGGGGGCCGAGGGATACGCAGTATTTT.

This rearrangement joins TRBV9 to TRBJ2-7, with 7 bases lining up with TRBD2. The CDR3 is made up of 14 amino acids. The junction had 3 bases not matched to a gene; V was cut back by 0 bases and J by 3 bases. The germline V gene has CDR1 SGDLS and CDR2 YYNGEE. This chain's CDR3 is CASSVAGGGYEQYF. The DNA for the CDR3 is TGTGCCAGCAGCGTAGCGGGGGGAGGCTACGAGCAGTACTTC.

This rearrangement joins TRBV9 to TRBJ2-5, with a possible D match to TRBD2 (5 bases). The V gene's germline CDR1 is SGDLS and CDR2 YYNGEE. Trimming left V 4 bases short and J 0 bases short, with 10 bases between. CDR3 length equals 14 residues. Written as DNA, the CDR3 is TGTGCCAGCAGCCCCGGACTCCACCAAGAGACCCAGTACTTC. Translation: CASSPGLHQETQYF.

V usage is TRBV7-8 and J usage is TRBJ2-1, with D possibly being TRBD1 (6 bases). The CDR3 runs 16 residues. From germline, CDR1 is SGHVS and CDR2 FQNEAQ. Trimming cost V 2 bases and J 3 bases, with 14 bases left between them. Here the CDR3 reads CASSLTVGQNYNEQFF. Written as DNA, the CDR3 is TGTGCCAGCAGCTTAACGGTAGGACAGAACTACAATGAGCAGTTCTTC.

The DNA for the CDR3 is TGTGCCAGCTCACCTAGGACAGGGCCAGAGACCCAGTACTTC. Encoded protein: CASSPRTGPETQYF. The chain carries TRBV18 and TRBJ2-5; 8 bases are shared with TRBD1. Germline CDR1 KGHSH, CDR2 LQKENI. The CDR3 is made up of 14 amino acids. Trimming took 3 bases from V and 4 from J; bases not matched to a gene: 4. Complete variable domain (other parts from reference TRBV18 and TRBJ2-5): NAGVMQNPRHLVRRRGQEARLRCSPMKGHSHVYWYRQLPEEGLKFMVYLQKENIIDESGMPKERFSAEFPKEGPSILRIQQVVRGDSAAYFCASSPRTGPETQYFGPGTRLLVL.

This clone was counted only a few times. This rearrangement joins TRBV30 to TRBJ2-3; 8 bases align to TRBD2. J gave up 6 bases and V 4 bases, and 9 bases lay outside the gene matches. This CDR3 spans 14 amino acids. Per the germline V gene, CDR1 is GTSNPN and CDR2 is SVGIG (reference sequence). CDR3 nucleotide sequence: TGTGCCTGGAAGGGTACGGGGGGGGCGGATACGCAGTATTTT. Translating gives CAWKGTGGADTQYF.

This chain joins TRBV11-2 and TRBJ1-2; 7 bases agree with TRBD1. The trim removed 5 bases at V and 3 bases at J, leaving 3 bases unmatched. The length of the CDR3 is 13 residues. The germline V gene has CDR1 SGHAT and CDR2 FQNNGV. The CDR3 DNA sequence: TGTGCCAGCAGCCGACAGGGCGACTATGGCTACACCTTC. As protein: CASSRQGDYGYTF. Variable domain in full (rest from reference TRBV11-2 and TRBJ1-2): EAGVAQSPRYKIIEKRQSVAFWCNPISGHATLYWYQQILGQGPKLLIQFQNNGVVDDSQLPKDRFSAERLKGVDSTLKIQPAKLEDSAVYLCASSRQGDYGYTFGSGTRLTVV.

V gene TRBV28 combines with J gene TRBJ1-2, with D possibly matching TRBD1 (5 bases). The CDR3 covers 15 residues. Per germline, CDR1 MDHEN and CDR2 SYDVKM. V was clipped by 4 bases and J by 4 bases, with 16 bases between them. In DNA form, the CDR3 reads TGTGCCAGCAGTTCCTCTTCATCGACAGTCTATGGCTACACCTTC. Translated, it gives CASSSSSSTVYGYTF.

J is TRBJ2-2 and V is TRBV25-1; 10 bases are shared with TRBD2. Losses at the gene ends were 4 bases for V and 0 bases for J; bases not matched to a gene: 5. The CDR3 has 17 residues. CDR1 is MGHDK and CDR2 is SYGVNS in the germline V gene. The CDR3 sequence is CASSGQAGGPNTGELFF. In DNA, the CDR3 is TGTGCCAGCAGTGGGCAAGCGGGGGGGCCGAACACCGGGGAGCTGTTTTTT.

The chain has TRBV7-9 and TRBJ2-4, with a weak D call TRBD2 (6 bases). The V end was cut by 0 bases, the J end by 8 bases, with 11 bases between. The length of the CDR3 is 14 residues. Germline values: CDR1 SEHNR, CDR2 FQNEAQ (reference sequence). This CDR3 reads CASSLALGGDIQYF. CDR3 sequence (DNA): TGTGCCAGCAGCTTAGCGCTTGGAGGGGACATTCAGTACTTC.

V gene TRBV5-6 combines with J gene TRBJ1-2, with TRBD1 identical over 8 bases. The ends lost 0 bases at V and 4 bases at J; junction bases unmatched: 5. This CDR3 has 15 residues. The germline V gene has CDR1 SGHDT and CDR2 YYEEEE. The CDR3 DNA follows: TGTGCCAGCAGCTTGGGGACAGGGAGGACCTATGGCTACACCTTC. Amino acids: CASSLGTGRTYGYTF.

V is TRBV10-3 and J is TRBJ1-1; 9 bases line up with TRBD1. This CDR3 spans 15 amino acids. Germline-derived CDR1 and CDR2 are ENHRY and SYGVKD. Unmatched junction bases numbered 4, after V lost 2 bases and J lost 3 bases. This chain's CDR3 is CAISELQGADTEAFF. CDR3 in DNA: TGTGCCATCAGTGAGCTACAGGGGGCGGACACTGAAGCTTTCTTT.

The chain's CDR3 is CASSHYRGQRTNEKLFF. CDR3 nucleotide sequence: TGTGCCAGCAGCCACTACAGGGGGCAGCGGACTAATGAAAAACTGTTTTTT. The chain carries TRBV7-2 and TRBJ1-4, with 9 bases aligning to TRBD1. Germline V gene sequence: CDR1 SGHTA, CDR2 FQGNSA. V was clipped by 5 bases and J by 2 bases; unmatched bases: 9. The CDR3 contains 17 residues.

This clone was recorded only once. The chain combines TRBV2 with TRBJ1-2, with 7 bases aligning to TRBD1. V gave up 4 bases and J gave up 7 bases; unmatched junction bases: 6. Per germline, CDR1 SNHLY and CDR2 FYNNEI. The CDR3 loop spans 13 amino acids. CDR3 region: CASSVRQGGGYTF. The CDR3 bases are TGTGCCAGCAGTGTCCGGCAGGGGGGTGGCTACACCTTC.

This clone occurred a few times. The chain links TRBV6-5 to TRBJ1-1; a weak D match, TRBD1 (6 bases). Germline V gene sequence: CDR1 MNHEY, CDR2 SVGAGI. The V end lost 2 bases, the J end lost 11 bases, and 15 bases lay between the germline ends. The CDR3 sequence is 13 residues long. The DNA of the CDR3 is TGTGCCAGCAGTTACGATGCAGGGGCGGAGGCTTTCTTT. This translates into CASSYDAGAEAFF.

This CDR3 reads CASSTQQGGSYNEQFF. The DNA for the CDR3 is TGTGCCAGCAGTACCCAACAGGGTGGGTCCTACAATGAGCAGTTCTTC. The rearrangement links TRBV6-2 or TRBV6-3 to TRBJ2-1; possibly TRBD1 for D (6 bases). V gave up 5 bases and J gave up 1 base, with 15 bases separating them. There are 16 residues in the CDR3. Germline V CDR1 and CDR2: MNHEY, SVGEGT.

This chain links TRBV10-3 with TRBJ2-3; maybe TRBD1 (7 bases). The CDR3 has 14 amino acids. Trimming removed 10 bases at V and 6 bases at J, with 20 bases between. Germline V gene data show CDR1 as ENHRY and CDR2 as SYGVKD. CDR3 amino acids: CATLLSGGTDTQYF. As DNA, the CDR3 is TGTGCCACTCTTTTGTCAGGGGGGACTGATACGCAGTATTTT.